This TCR beta chain is drawn from a study of cytomegalovirus exposure and HLA in healthy donors. CDR1 is MNHNY and CDR2 is SVGAGI in the germline V gene (reference sequence). The CDR3 has 13 residues. Trimming shortened V by 5 bases and J by 3 bases, and 8 bases separated the two germline ends. While unrecorded immune exposures were likely, the donors were nominally healthy when sampled. Amplification used 60 Vbeta primers and 13 Jbeta primers. Libraries were prepared by immunoSEQ multiplex PCR; TCRdb keeps only in-frame clonotypes and omits some of them. The repertoire has 130,000 or so clones, roughly 80% of them found once; the top ten carry roughly 7.5%.

The sequence derives from a male donor in good health and CMV-seronegative. The rearrangement uses TRBV6-6 and TRBJ1-3; D gene unclear. Sequencing was done on a sample of PBMCs. This CDR3 reads CASSPPNGNTIYF. The DNA for the CDR3 is TGTGCCAGCAGTCCCCCTAATGGAAACACCATATATTTT.